This T cell receptor beta chain was obtained from a study of vaccination and CD4 T cells after COVID-19. As to treatment: approximately nine-day PBMC culture with coronavirus spike peptide pools or control peptides (ViraFEST assay). Unexposed donor CD4+ T cells predated the COVID-19 pandemic, collected 2011-2018. An Oncomine TCR Beta short-read assay was used to sequence the DNA from cultured CD4+ T cells. Each CDR3 protein is one row after TCRdb ran MiXCR on the PCR reads. The sample comprises 7,500 to 9,000 distinct CDR3 sequences, less than 50% of which are singletons, and roughly 19% rests with the top ten. The CDR3 length is 11 residues. Trimming took 6 bases from V and 14 from J; bases not matched to a gene: 7. Germline V gene data show CDR1 as MNHEY and CDR2 as SVGEGT. In regard to this clonotype: Its antigen is unidentified.

The receptor comes from a human donor in good health. The sequencing sample was made of CD4+ T cells from blood, cultured in vitro. The J gene is TRBJ2-1, the V gene TRBV6-2 or TRBV6-3; 7 positions agree with TRBD2. CDR3 sequence: CASRRDREEFF. CDR3 DNA: TGTGCCAGCAGACGCGATCGGGAGGAGTTCTTC.